This entry lists 4 T cell receptor beta chains sequenced from one sample in a study of shared clonotypes between healthy human individuals. Sequenced by immunoSEQ multiplex PCR; TCRdb stores in-frame clones only, minus some. This repertoire shows tens of thousands of clones, about 63% found once; its top ten account for under 65%. Sequencing was performed on memory CD8+ T cells sorted from blood. Documented subset: CD45RO+ cells pooled with CCR7-negative TemRA cells. These receptors were taken from a man aged 25-40 years in good health.

This clone has a handful of counts. The gene calls are TRBV4-3 and TRBJ2-5, with a weak D call TRBD2 (6 bases). The V end was cut by 2 bases, the J end by 6 bases, with 10 bases between. CDR3 length equals 13 residues. Germline-derived CDR1 and CDR2 are LGHNA and YSLEER. The CDR3 region is CASSQTSSQTQYF. CDR3 coding DNA: TGCGCCAGCAGCCAAACTAGCAGCCAGACCCAGTACTTC.

V and J are TRBV5-8 and TRBJ2-1; no definite D call. V lost 6 bases and J 1 base, leaving 14 bases between the germline ends. Germline CDR1 SGHTS, CDR2 YDEGEE. CDR3 length equals 15 residues. CDR3 loop: CASNSGVGSYNEQFF. The DNA for the CDR3 is TGTGCCAGCAACTCTGGGGTAGGTTCCTACAATGAGCAGTTCTTC.

J is TRBJ2-2 and V is TRBV28, with 9 bases identical to TRBD1. This CDR3 has 16 amino acids. V gave up 4 bases and J gave up 7 bases; unmatched junction bases: 10. Germline values: CDR1 MDHEN, CDR2 SYDVKM. CDR3 region: CASSSTQTGGSGELFF. Here the CDR3 DNA reads TGTGCCAGCAGTTCGACACAGACAGGGGGGAGCGGGGAGCTGTTTTTT.

The chain couples TRBV7-9 to TRBJ1-1; TRBD1 aligns across 8 bases. After removal of 2 bases from V and 4 bases from J, the junction contained 9 bases not matched to a gene. Germline V CDR1 and CDR2: SEHNR, FQNEAQ (reference sequence). The length of the CDR3 is 16 residues. The DNA for the CDR3 is TGTGCCAGCAGCTTACGCAGGACAGGGAGGGGCACTGAAGCTTTCTTT. This sequence encodes CASSLRRTGRGTEAFF.